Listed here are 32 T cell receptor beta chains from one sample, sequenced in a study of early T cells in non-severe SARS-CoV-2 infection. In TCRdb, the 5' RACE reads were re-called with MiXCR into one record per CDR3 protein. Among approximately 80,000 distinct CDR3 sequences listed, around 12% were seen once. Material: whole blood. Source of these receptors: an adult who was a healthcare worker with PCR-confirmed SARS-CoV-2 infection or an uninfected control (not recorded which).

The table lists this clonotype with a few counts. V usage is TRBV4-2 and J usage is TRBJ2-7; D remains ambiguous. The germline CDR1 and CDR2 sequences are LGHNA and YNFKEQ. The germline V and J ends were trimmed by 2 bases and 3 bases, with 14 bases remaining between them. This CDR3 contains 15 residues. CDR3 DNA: TGTGCCAGCAGCCAATTTCAATCAATTATCTACGAGCAGTACTTC. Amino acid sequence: CASSQFQSIIYEQYF.

The CDR3 nucleotides read TGTGCCAGCTCACCCGACAGCACAGATACGCAGTATTTT. This encodes CASSPDSTDTQYF. This sequence joins TRBV18 and TRBJ2-3; D not resolved. Germline V gives CDR1 KGHSH, CDR2 LQKENI. Trimming shortened V by 3 bases and J by 0 bases, and 4 bases separated the two germline ends. This CDR3 spans 13 amino acids.

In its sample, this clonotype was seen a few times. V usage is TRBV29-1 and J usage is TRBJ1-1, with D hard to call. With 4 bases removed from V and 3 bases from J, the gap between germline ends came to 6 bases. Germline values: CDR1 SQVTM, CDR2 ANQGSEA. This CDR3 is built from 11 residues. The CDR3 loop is CSVVPDTEAFF. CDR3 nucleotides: TGCAGCGTTGTCCCGGACACTGAAGCTTTCTTT.

The CDR3, as DNA: TGCGCCAGCAGCTTGTTCGGGCACCAAGAGACCCAGTACTTC. Its protein is CASSLFGHQETQYF. The chain employs TRBV5-1 and TRBJ2-5; no reliable D call. There are 14 residues in the CDR3. V shed 1 base and J shed 0 bases, with 7 bases lying between them. Germline loops: CDR1 SGHRS, CDR2 YFSETQ. Drawing the rest from reference TRBV5-1 and TRBJ2-5, the complete variable domain is KAGVTQTPRYLIKTRGQQVTLSCSPISGHRSVSWYQQTPGQGLQFLFEYFSETQRNKGNFPGRFSGRQFSNSRSEMNVSTLELGDSALYLCASSLFGHQETQYFGPGTRLLVL.

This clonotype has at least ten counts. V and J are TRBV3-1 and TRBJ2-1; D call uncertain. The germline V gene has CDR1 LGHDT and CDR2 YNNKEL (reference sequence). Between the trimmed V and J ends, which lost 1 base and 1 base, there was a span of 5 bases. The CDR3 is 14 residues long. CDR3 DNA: TGTGCCAGCAGCCAAGGGCGGTCCTACAATGAGCAGTTCTTC. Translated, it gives CASSQGRSYNEQFF.

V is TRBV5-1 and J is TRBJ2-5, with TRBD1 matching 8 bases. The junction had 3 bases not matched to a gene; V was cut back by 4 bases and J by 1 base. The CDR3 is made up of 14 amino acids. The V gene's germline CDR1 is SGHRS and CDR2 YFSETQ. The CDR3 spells CASSSQGAQETQYF. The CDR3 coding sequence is TGCGCCAGCAGCAGTCAGGGGGCCCAAGAGACCCAGTACTTC.

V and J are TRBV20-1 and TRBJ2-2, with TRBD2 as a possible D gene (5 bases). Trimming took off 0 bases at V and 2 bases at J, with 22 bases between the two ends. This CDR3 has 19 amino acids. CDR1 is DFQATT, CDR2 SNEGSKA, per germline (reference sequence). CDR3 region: CSARDFPRGVSANTGELFF. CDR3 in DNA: TGCAGTGCTAGAGATTTTCCTCGTGGGGTTAGCGCAAACACCGGGGAGCTGTTTTTT.

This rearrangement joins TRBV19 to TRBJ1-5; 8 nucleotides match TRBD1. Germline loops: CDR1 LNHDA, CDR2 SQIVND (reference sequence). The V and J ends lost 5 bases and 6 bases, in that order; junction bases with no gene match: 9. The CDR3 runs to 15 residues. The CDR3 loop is CASSQDRDLAQPQHF. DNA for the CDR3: TGTGCCAGTAGTCAGGACAGGGACCTTGCTCAGCCCCAGCATTTT. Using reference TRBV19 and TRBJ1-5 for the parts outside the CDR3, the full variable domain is DGGITQSPKYLFRKEGQNVTLSCEQNLNHDAMYWYRQDPGQGLRLIYYSQIVNDFQKGDIAEGYSVSREKKESFPLTVTSAQKNPTAFYLCASSQDRDLAQPQHFGDGTRLSIL.

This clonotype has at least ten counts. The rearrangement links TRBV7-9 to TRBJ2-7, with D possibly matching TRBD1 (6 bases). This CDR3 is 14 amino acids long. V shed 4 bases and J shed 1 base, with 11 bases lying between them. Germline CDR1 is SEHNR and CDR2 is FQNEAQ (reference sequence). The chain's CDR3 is CASSSWDNSYEQYF. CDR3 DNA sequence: TGTGCCAGCAGCTCCTGGGACAATTCCTACGAGCAGTACTTC.

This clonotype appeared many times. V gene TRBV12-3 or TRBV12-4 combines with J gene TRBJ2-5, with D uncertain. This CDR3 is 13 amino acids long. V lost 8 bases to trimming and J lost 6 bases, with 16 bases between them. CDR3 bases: TGTGCCAGCGGGATAGATCAAGACCAGACCCAGTACTTC. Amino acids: CASGIDQDQTQYF.

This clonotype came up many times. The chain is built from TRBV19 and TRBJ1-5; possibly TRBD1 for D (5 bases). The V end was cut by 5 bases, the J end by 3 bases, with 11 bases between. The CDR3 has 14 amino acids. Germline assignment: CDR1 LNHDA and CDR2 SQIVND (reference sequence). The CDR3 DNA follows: TGTGCCAGTAGTCTTGACAGTCCCAATCAGCCCCAGCATTTT. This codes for CASSLDSPNQPQHF.

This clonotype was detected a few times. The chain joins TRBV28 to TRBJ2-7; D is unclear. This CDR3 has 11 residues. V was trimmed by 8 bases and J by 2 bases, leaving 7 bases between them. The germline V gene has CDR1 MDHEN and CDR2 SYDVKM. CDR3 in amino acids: CASLGPYEQYF. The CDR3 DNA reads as TGTGCCAGCCTGGGCCCCTACGAGCAGTACTTC.

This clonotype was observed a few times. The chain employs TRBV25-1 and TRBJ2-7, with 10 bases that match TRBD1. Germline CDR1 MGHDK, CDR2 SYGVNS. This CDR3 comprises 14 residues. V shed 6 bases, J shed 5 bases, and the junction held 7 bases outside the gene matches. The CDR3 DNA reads TGTGCCAGCAGCAGACAGGGGGCTCTACACGAGCAGTACTTC. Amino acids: CASSRQGALHEQYF.

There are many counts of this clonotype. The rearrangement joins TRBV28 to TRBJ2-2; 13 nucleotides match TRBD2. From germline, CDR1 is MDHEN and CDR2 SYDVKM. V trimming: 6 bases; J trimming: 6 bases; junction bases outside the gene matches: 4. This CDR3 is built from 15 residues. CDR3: CASSYGLAGAGELFF. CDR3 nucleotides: TGTGCCAGCAGCTACGGACTAGCGGGAGCCGGGGAGCTGTTTTTT.

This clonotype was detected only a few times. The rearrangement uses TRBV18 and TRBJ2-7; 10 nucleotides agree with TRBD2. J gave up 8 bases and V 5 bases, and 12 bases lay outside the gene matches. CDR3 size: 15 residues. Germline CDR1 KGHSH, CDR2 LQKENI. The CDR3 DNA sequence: TGTGCCAGCTCAACAGGGACTAGCGCGTTGAGCAAGCAGTACTTC. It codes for CASSTGTSALSKQYF.

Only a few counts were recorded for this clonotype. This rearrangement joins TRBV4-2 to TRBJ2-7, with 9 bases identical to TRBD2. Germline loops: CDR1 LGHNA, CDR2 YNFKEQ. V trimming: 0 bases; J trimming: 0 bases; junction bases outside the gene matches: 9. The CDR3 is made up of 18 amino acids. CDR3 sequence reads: CASSQEHGAGGSSYEQYF. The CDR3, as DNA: TGTGCCAGCAGCCAAGAACACGGGGCGGGAGGGAGCTCCTACGAGCAGTACTTC.

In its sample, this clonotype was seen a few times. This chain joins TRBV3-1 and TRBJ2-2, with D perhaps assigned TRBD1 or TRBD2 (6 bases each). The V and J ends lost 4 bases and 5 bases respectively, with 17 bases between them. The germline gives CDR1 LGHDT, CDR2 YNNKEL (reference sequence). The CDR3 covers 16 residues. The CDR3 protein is CASSLLLGGGTGELFF. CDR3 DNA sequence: TGTGCCAGCAGCCTCCTCTTGGGGGGCGGGACCGGGGAGCTGTTTTTT.

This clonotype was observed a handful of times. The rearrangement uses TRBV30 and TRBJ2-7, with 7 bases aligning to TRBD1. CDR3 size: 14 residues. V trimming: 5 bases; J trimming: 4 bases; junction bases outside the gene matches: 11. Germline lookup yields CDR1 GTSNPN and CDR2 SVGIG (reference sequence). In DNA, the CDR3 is TGTGCCTGGGGACCCGGGACAGAGAGATACGAGCAGTACTTC. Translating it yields CAWGPGTERYEQYF.

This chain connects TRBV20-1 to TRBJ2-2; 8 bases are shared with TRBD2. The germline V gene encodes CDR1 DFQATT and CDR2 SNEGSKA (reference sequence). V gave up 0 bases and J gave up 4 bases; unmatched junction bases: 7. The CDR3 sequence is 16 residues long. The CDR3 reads CSARDPTSVFTGELFF. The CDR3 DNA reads TGCAGTGCTAGAGACCCGACTAGCGTATTCACCGGGGAGCTGTTTTTT.

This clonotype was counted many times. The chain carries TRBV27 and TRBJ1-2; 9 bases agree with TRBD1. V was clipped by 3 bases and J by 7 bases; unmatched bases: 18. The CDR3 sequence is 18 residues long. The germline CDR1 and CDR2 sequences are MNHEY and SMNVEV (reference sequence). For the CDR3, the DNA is TGTGCCAGCAGTTTCACCCGCCCGGACAGGGGCGTGGTGAGTGGCTACACCTTC. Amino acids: CASSFTRPDRGVVSGYTF.

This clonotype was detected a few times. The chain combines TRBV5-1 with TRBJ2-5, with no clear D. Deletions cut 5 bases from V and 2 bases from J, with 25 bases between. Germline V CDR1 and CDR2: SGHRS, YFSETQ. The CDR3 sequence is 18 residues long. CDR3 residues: CASRTRLAWGSTQETQYF. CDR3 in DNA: TGCGCCAGCAGAACCAGGCTCGCTTGGGGTAGCACACAAGAGACCCAGTACTTC.

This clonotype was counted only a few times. This CDR3 is CASSFGGRGLDQPQHF. Here the CDR3 DNA reads TGTGCCAGCAGTTTCGGGGGGAGGGGGTTGGATCAGCCCCAGCATTTT. The chain employs TRBV12-3 or TRBV12-4 and TRBJ1-5, with a possible D match to TRBD1 (6 bases). With 3 bases removed from V and 5 bases from J, the gap between germline ends came to 17 bases. The CDR3 spans 16 residues.

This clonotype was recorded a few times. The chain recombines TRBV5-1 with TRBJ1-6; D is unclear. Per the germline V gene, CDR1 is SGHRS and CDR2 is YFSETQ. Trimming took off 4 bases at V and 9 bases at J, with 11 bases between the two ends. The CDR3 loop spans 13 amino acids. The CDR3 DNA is TGCGCCAGCAGCGCTCTGGAAGGTTCACCCCTCCACTTT. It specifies CASSALEGSPLHF.

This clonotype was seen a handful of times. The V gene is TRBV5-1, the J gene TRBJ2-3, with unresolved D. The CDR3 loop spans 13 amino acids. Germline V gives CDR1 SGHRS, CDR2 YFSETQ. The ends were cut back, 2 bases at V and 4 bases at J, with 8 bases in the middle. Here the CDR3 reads CASSFRAPDTQYF. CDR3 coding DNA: TGCGCCAGCAGCTTCCGAGCGCCAGATACGCAGTATTTT.

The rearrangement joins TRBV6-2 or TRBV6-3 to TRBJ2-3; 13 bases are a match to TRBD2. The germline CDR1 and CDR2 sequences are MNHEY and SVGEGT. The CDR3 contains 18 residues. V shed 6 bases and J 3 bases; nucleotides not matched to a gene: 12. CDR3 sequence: CASRYTSGRALVTDTQYF. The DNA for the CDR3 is TGTGCCAGCAGATATACTAGCGGGAGGGCCCTCGTGACAGATACGCAGTATTTT.

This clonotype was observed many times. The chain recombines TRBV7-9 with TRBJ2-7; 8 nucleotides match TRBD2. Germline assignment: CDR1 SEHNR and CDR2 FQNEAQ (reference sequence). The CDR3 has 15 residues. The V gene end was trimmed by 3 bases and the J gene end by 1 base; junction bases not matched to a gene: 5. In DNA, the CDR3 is TGTGCCAGCAGCTTTCTAGCGGGTCCTTCCTACGAGCAGTACTTC. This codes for CASSFLAGPSYEQYF.

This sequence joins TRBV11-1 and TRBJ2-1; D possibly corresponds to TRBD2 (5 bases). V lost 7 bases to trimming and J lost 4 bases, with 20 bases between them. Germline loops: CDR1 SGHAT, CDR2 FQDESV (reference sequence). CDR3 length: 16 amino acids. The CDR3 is CASMGVEREAYNEQFF. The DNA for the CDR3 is TGTGCCAGCATGGGTGTGGAACGGGAAGCATACAATGAGCAGTTCTTC.

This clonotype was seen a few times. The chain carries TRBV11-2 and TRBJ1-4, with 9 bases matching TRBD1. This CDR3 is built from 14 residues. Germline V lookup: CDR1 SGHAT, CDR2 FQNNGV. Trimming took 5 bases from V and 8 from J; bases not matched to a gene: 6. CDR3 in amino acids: CASSQDRGREKLFF. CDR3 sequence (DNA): TGTGCCAGCAGCCAGGACAGGGGTCGGGAAAAACTGTTTTTT.

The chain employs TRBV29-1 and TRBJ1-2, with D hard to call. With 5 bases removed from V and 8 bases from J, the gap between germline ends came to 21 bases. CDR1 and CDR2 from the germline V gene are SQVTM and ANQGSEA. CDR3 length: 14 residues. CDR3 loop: CSVKKRQEVDGYTF. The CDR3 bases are TGCAGCGTTAAAAAAAGGCAGGAGGTTGACGGCTACACCTTC.

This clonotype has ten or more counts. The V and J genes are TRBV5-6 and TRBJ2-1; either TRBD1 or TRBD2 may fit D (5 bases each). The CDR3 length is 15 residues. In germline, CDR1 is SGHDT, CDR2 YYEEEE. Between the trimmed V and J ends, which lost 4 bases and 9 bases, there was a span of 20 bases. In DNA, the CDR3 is TGTGCCAGCAGCCCAACTGGAAGGGGAAGCGGTGAGCAGTTCTTC. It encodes CASSPTGRGSGEQFF.

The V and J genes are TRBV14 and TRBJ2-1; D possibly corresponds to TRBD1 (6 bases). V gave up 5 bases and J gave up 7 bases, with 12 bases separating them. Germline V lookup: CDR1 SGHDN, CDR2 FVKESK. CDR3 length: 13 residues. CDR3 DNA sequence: TGTGCCAGCAGCGTTCACAGGGCAAATGAGCAGTTCTTC. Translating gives CASSVHRANEQFF.

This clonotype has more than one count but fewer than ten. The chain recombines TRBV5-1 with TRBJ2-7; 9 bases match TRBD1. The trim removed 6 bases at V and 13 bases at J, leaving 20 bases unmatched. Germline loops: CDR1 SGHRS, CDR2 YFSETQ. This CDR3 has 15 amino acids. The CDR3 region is CASTHKGGTGPPLYF. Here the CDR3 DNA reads TGCGCCAGCACCCACAAAGGCGGGACAGGGCCCCCCTTATACTTC. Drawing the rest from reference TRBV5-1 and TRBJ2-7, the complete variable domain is KAGVTQTPRYLIKTRGQQVTLSCSPISGHRSVSWYQQTPGQGLQFLFEYFSETQRNKGNFPGRFSGRQFSNSRSEMNVSTLELGDSALYLCASTHKGGTGPPLYFGPGTRLTVT.